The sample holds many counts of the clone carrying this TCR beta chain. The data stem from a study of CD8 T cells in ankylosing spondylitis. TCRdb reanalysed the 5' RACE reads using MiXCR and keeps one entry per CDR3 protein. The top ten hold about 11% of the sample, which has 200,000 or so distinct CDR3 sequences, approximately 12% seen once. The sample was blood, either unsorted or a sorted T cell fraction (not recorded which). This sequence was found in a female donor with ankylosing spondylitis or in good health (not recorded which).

CDR3 protein: CSGQGQGAYEQYF. Here the CDR3 DNA reads TGCAGTGGGCAGGGACAGGGAGCCTACGAGCAGTACTTC. The V call is TRBV20-1, the J call TRBJ2-7; 9 nucleotides line up with TRBD1. Germline-derived CDR1 and CDR2 are DFQATT and SNEGSKA (reference sequence). This CDR3 contains 13 residues. The J segment lost 2 bases and the V segment lost 7 bases, leaving 6 bases of the junction unmatched.